These 27 T cell receptor beta chains share one sample of origin, sequenced in a study of T cell repertoires in cytomegalovirus infection. Using its own MiXCR run on the reads, TCRdb lists one record per CDR3 protein. The sample has roughly 280,000 distinct CDR3 sequences; 20% to 25% are singletons. The antigens for these receptors are not known. This specimen consisted of cultured PBMCs, obtained from culture after CMV antigen stimulation. Receptors originate from a human donor in good health (CMV status not recorded). Some clones in this sample may be carry-over from other donors' samples.

The chain recombines TRBV24-1 with TRBJ2-1; D possibly corresponds to TRBD2 (6 bases). V lost 1 base and J lost 7, with 10 bases in between. Germline V gives CDR1 KGHDR, CDR2 SFDVKD. There are 14 residues in the CDR3. The CDR3 DNA follows: TGTGCCACCAGTGATTTTAGCGGCCTTAATGAGCAGTTCTTC. Amino acids: CATSDFSGLNEQFF.

The rearrangement uses TRBV29-1 and TRBJ2-7; 8 nucleotides align to TRBD2. The germline CDR1 and CDR2 sequences are SQVTM and ANQGSEA. Losses at the gene ends were 5 bases for V and 7 bases for J; bases not matched to a gene: 13. This CDR3 region has 14 residues. The DNA for the CDR3 is TGCAGCGTTAATAGGGGGGGCGCGGGGGGAGAGCAGTACTTC. Its protein product is CSVNRGGAGGEQYF.

This clonotype has more than one count but fewer than ten. The rearrangement links TRBV7-2 to TRBJ2-3, with D unclear. Looked up from germline, CDR1 is SGHTA and CDR2 is FQGNSA. The length of the CDR3 is 13 residues. The germline V and J ends were trimmed by 3 bases and 2 bases, with 6 bases remaining between them. The CDR3 region has the DNA TGTGCCAGCAGCTTGACTCCCACAGATACGCAGTATTTT. Its translation: CASSLTPTDTQYF. Complete variable domain (other parts from reference TRBV7-2 and TRBJ2-3): GAGVSQSPSNKVTEKGKDVELRCDPISGHTALYWYRQSLGQGLEFLIYFQGNSAPDKSGLPSDRFSAERTGGSVSTLTIQRTQQEDSAVYLCASSLTPTDTQYFGPGTRLTVL.

Only a few counts were recorded for this clonotype. J is TRBJ2-3 and V is TRBV11-2, with D unresolved. The germline CDR1 and CDR2 sequences are SGHAT and FQNNGV. The CDR3 runs to 14 residues. Trimming stripped 3 bases from V and 2 bases from J, with 9 bases between. The CDR3 bases are TGTGCCAGCAGCTTGCTACAGAACACAGATACGCAGTATTTT. Encoded protein: CASSLLQNTDTQYF.

This clonotype has at least ten counts. This chain uses TRBV7-2 with TRBJ2-7, with TRBD2 as a possible D gene (6 bases). The CDR3 loop spans 12 amino acids. Trimming cost V 5 bases and J 6 bases, with 11 bases left between them. Germline V gene lookup returns CDR1 SGHTA and CDR2 FQGNSA. The CDR3 DNA sequence: TGTGCCAGCAGCCAAGGAGGGTTCGAGCAGTACTTC. It translates to CASSQGGFEQYF. Full variable domain (remainder filled in from reference TRBV7-2 and TRBJ2-7): GAGVSQSPSNKVTEKGKDVELRCDPISGHTALYWYRQSLGQGLEFLIYFQGNSAPDKSGLPSDRFSAERTGGSVSTLTIQRTQQEDSAVYLCASSQGGFEQYFGPGTRLTVT.

This clonotype was found many times. This CDR3 reads CASSQVDMGLANGELFF. The CDR3 nucleotides read TGCGCCAGCAGCCAAGTAGATATGGGACTAGCGAACGGGGAGCTGTTTTTT. The V and J genes are TRBV4-1 and TRBJ2-2; 10 bases map to TRBD2. Unmatched junction bases numbered 9, after V lost 1 base and J lost 7 bases. CDR1 and CDR2 (germline): MGHRA, YSYEKL. The CDR3 extends over 17 amino acids.

The chain couples TRBV6-2 or TRBV6-3 to TRBJ2-1, with 8 positions matching TRBD2. The CDR3 length is 15 residues. V gave up 5 bases and J gave up 5 bases; unmatched junction bases: 8. CDR1 and CDR2 from the germline V gene are MNHEY and SVGEGT. The CDR3 DNA reads TGTGCCAGCAGTAGACCGGGACTAGGAAACAATGAGCAGTTCTTC. Translating it yields CASSRPGLGNNEQFF.

The chain is built from TRBV19 and TRBJ2-1, with a tentative D call TRBD1 (5 bases). V lost 3 bases and J lost 4, with 7 bases in between. The CDR3 is 13 residues long. Germline assignment: CDR1 LNHDA and CDR2 SQIVND (reference sequence). Here the CDR3 DNA reads TGTGCCAGTAGTATTAACAGGTACAATGAGCAGTTCTTC. Residues: CASSINRYNEQFF.

This chain connects TRBV20-1 to TRBJ2-7; D perhaps matches TRBD2 (5 bases). The germline gives CDR1 DFQATT, CDR2 SNEGSKA (reference sequence). The CDR3 sequence is 11 residues long. Trimming took 6 bases from V and 6 from J, leaving 12 bases between them. In DNA form, the CDR3 reads TGCAGTGCAAGTAAGGCGGGCGAGCAGTACTTC. This codes for CSASKAGEQYF.

A few counts support this clonotype. The genes are TRBV4-3 and TRBJ1-4; 10 bases match TRBD1. The CDR3 is 16 amino acids. Trimming took 4 bases from V and 4 from J; bases not matched to a gene: 6. Germline-derived CDR1 and CDR2 are LGHNA and YSLEER. The CDR3, as DNA: TGCGCCAGCAGCCCCCACGGACAGGGGGGTAATGAAAAACTGTTTTTT. Its protein is CASSPHGQGGNEKLFF.

The genes are TRBV12-3 or TRBV12-4 and TRBJ2-2; D gene ambiguous. The CDR3 spans 13 residues. V lost 6 bases, J lost 5 bases, and 10 bases lay in between. CDR3 in DNA: TGTGCCAGCAGCTGGAAATTAACCGGGGAGCTGTTTTTT. This sequence encodes CASSWKLTGELFF.

This clonotype was found many times. The chain recombines TRBV12-3 or TRBV12-4 with TRBJ2-7; 10 bases agree with TRBD2. The CDR3 has 15 amino acids. V shed 1 base and J 4 bases; nucleotides not matched to a gene: 4. The DNA for the CDR3 is TGTGCCAGCAGTTTAGGGTCTAGCGGGAGATACGAGCAGTACGTC. Translation gives CASSLGSSGRYEQYV.

J is TRBJ2-1 and V is TRBV9; D is unclear. Trimming removed 0 bases at V and 8 bases at J, with 9 bases between. Germline V gives CDR1 SGDLS, CDR2 YYNGEE. This CDR3 comprises 13 residues. DNA of the CDR3: TGTGCCAGCAGCGTAGGCCGCCGGGATGAGCAGTTCTTC. Translation gives CASSVGRRDEQFF. The full variable domain, completed using reference TRBV9 and TRBJ2-1, is DSGVTQTPKHLITATGQRVTLRCSPRSGDLSVYWYQQSLDQGLQFLIQYYNGEERAKGNILERFSAQQFPDLHSELNLSSLELGDSALYFCASSVGRRDEQFFGPGTRLTVL.

V is TRBV5-4 and J is TRBJ2-2; D ambiguous. The CDR3 is made up of 15 amino acids. CDR1 and CDR2 from the germline V gene are SGHNT and YYREEE (reference sequence). The V end lost 0 bases, the J end lost 3 bases, and 9 bases lay between the germline ends. Here the CDR3 reads CASSLGSSDTGELFF. CDR3 sequence (DNA): TGTGCCAGCAGCTTGGGATCTTCCGACACCGGGGAGCTGTTTTTT.

The chain uses TRBV7-9 and TRBJ2-7; 8 nucleotides match TRBD2. This CDR3 is 15 amino acids long. With V trimmed by 4 bases and J by 6 bases, 11 bases remained unmatched. Germline lookup yields CDR1 SEHNR and CDR2 FQNEAQ (reference sequence). CDR3 coding DNA: TGTGCCAGCAGCTCACTTAGCGGGACTAGGACCGAGCAGTACTTC. As protein: CASSSLSGTRTEQYF.

The chain links TRBV15 to TRBJ2-5; D ambiguous. The germline V gene encodes CDR1 LNHNV and CDR2 YYDKDF (reference sequence). Trimming left V 0 bases short and J 2 bases short, with 10 bases between. The CDR3 covers 15 residues. In nucleotides, the CDR3 is TGTGCCACCAGCAGAGATCGGGCCATTCAAGAGACCCAGTACTTC. Encoded protein: CATSRDRAIQETQYF.

The table lists this clonotype with many counts. V usage is TRBV2 and J usage is TRBJ2-7, with TRBD1 matching 7 bases. CDR1 and CDR2 from the germline V gene are SNHLY and FYNNEI. The V segment lost 1 base and the J segment 4 bases; nucleotides outside the gene matches: 7. The CDR3 contains 15 residues. Written as DNA, the CDR3 is TGTGCCAGCAGTGAAGTAACCCGGGACAGATACGAGCAGTACGTC. This gives the protein CASSEVTRDRYEQYV.

V is TRBV4-1 and J is TRBJ2-7; TRBD1 aligns across 7 bases. Unmatched junction bases numbered 15, after V lost 0 bases and J lost 4 bases. This CDR3 is built from 18 residues. Germline CDR1 reads MGHRA; CDR2 reads YSYEKL. CDR3 nucleotide sequence: TGCGCCAGCAGCCAAGATCTTTCCACAGGGGTTGGGGCTTACGAGCAGTACTTC. This gives the protein CASSQDLSTGVGAYEQYF.

This clonotype was seen only a few times. V gene TRBV28 combines with J gene TRBJ1-2, with 10 bases that match TRBD1. Germline V gives CDR1 MDHEN, CDR2 SYDVKM. CDR3 length equals 18 residues. Germline trimming cut 8 bases from V and 5 bases from J; bases unmatched to any gene: 20. The CDR3 nucleotides read TGTGCCAGCTCTCCGGAAAGACAGGGGGCGTCCCAGAGGTATGGCTACACCTTC. Protein product: CASSPERQGASQRYGYTF.

The chain joins TRBV4-2 to TRBJ1-2; 9 bases are a match to TRBD1. Per the germline V gene, CDR1 is LGHNA and CDR2 is YNFKEQ. The length of the CDR3 is 18 residues. The trim removed 1 base at V and 0 bases at J, leaving 9 bases unmatched. CDR3 sequence reads: CASSQVWTGDLTNYGYTF. The DNA of the CDR3 is TGTGCCAGCAGCCAAGTGTGGACAGGGGATCTAACTAACTATGGCTACACCTTC.

The chain is built from TRBV11-2 and TRBJ2-2, with D tentatively TRBD1 or TRBD2 (5 bases each). V was trimmed by 0 bases and J by 6 bases, leaving 8 bases between them. Germline CDR1 SGHAT, CDR2 FQNNGV. CDR3 length: 14 amino acids. The CDR3 region is CASSLEGVAGELFF. The CDR3 bases are TGTGCCAGCAGCTTAGAGGGGGTCGCCGGGGAGCTGTTTTTT.

In this sample, this clonotype turned up once. The chain combines TRBV7-2 with TRBJ2-7, with 9 bases fitting TRBD1. The CDR3 contains 15 residues. The ends lost 0 bases at V and 4 bases at J; junction bases unmatched: 4. Germline-derived CDR1 and CDR2 are SGHTA and FQGNSA. The CDR3: CASSLAVDRGYEQYF. For the CDR3, the DNA is TGTGCCAGCAGCTTAGCGGTGGACAGGGGTTACGAGCAGTACTTC.

This sequence joins TRBV4-1 and TRBJ2-1; 9 bases match TRBD2. The V segment lost 5 bases and the J segment 3 bases; nucleotides outside the gene matches: 8. CDR3 length equals 16 residues. CDR1 MGHRA and CDR2 YSYEKL come from the germline V gene. This CDR3 is CASSVTRTSVYNEQFF. The CDR3 DNA reads TGCGCCAGCAGCGTAACTCGGACTAGCGTCTACAATGAGCAGTTCTTC.

In its sample, this clonotype was seen many times. The V gene is TRBV7-2, the J gene TRBJ2-7, with D perhaps assigned TRBD1 or TRBD2 (5 bases each). The CDR3 extends over 14 amino acids. Trimming removed 5 bases from V and 5 bases from J, with 16 bases in between. The V gene's germline CDR1 is SGHTA and CDR2 FQGNSA. The CDR3: CASSTTVWDHEQYF. The CDR3 DNA sequence: TGTGCCAGCAGCACAACTGTCTGGGACCACGAGCAGTACTTC.

This clonotype was seen ten or more times. CDR3 sequence: CASSYGTKSFFGANVLTF. The CDR3 nucleotides read TGTGCCAGCAGCTATGGGACAAAGTCCTTTTTTGGGGCCAACGTCCTGACTTTC. The chain carries TRBV7-9 and TRBJ2-6, with D perhaps matching TRBD1 (6 bases). The germline CDR1 and CDR2 sequences are SEHNR and FQNEAQ (reference sequence). Trimming left V 4 bases short and J 3 bases short, with 19 bases between. CDR3 length: 18 amino acids.

This clonotype showed up many times. The chain combines TRBV7-2 with TRBJ2-1; D is possibly TRBD2 (6 bases). Germline CDR1 SGHTA, CDR2 FQGNSA. The V end lost 5 bases, the J end lost 9 bases, and 17 bases lay between the germline ends. The CDR3 runs to 14 residues. The DNA of the CDR3 is TGTGCCAGCAGCCCGCGACTAGTGATCAGTGAGCAGTTCTTC. It encodes CASSPRLVISEQFF.

This clonotype was detected ten times or more. The V gene is TRBV27, the J gene TRBJ1-5; 11 nucleotides align to TRBD1. J lost 5 bases, V lost 5 bases, and 5 bases had no gene match. Germline V gene lookup returns CDR1 MNHEY and CDR2 SMNVEV (reference sequence). This CDR3 spans 15 amino acids. The CDR3 protein is CASSKWTGGDQPQHF. CDR3 DNA: TGTGCCAGCAGTAAATGGACAGGGGGCGATCAGCCCCAGCATTTT.